This T cell receptor (beta chain) was found in a study of cytomegalovirus exposure and HLA in healthy donors. The PCR used 60 Vbeta and 13 Jbeta primers. The table came from immunoSEQ multiplex PCR; TCRdb's copy has only in-frame clones and leaves some out. Of approximately 180,000 clones listed, roughly three quarters are singletons. The V end was cut by 0 bases, the J end by 8 bases, with 17 bases between. This CDR3 has 15 amino acids. Germline V gene lookup returns CDR1 GTSNPN and CDR2 SVGIG (reference sequence). As regards this clone: Its antigen remains unknown.

Study results and caveats: In a later analysis, a missense DCLRE1C variant was linked to TCR beta V- and J-gene trimming.

Sequencing was carried out using PBMCs. The source of this sequence is a woman between 50 and 59 years old in good health and CMV-seropositive. The chain combines TRBV30 with TRBJ2-1; D is possibly TRBD2 (6 bases). The CDR3 is CAWSVWVLSGDEQFF. The CDR3 region has the DNA TGTGCCTGGAGTGTATGGGTCCTGTCGGGGGATGAGCAGTTCTTC. The entire variable domain, with the rest obtained from reference TRBV30 and TRBJ2-1, is as follows: SQTIHQWPATLVQPVGSPLSLECTVEGTSNPNLYWYRQAAGRGLQLLFYSVGIGQISSEVPQNLSASRPQDRQFILSSKKLLLSDSGFYLCAWSVWVLSGDEQFFGPGTRLTVL.